The 16 T cell receptor beta chains presented below share a single source sample, sequenced in a study of blood T cell repertoires in COVID-19. TCRdb's copy holds only in-frame clones and misses some; the assay was immunoSEQ multiplex PCR. Found here are around 190,000 clones, 80% to 90% of them singletons; the top ten hold about 2.1%. The material sequenced was peripheral blood. These receptor sequences come from a man between 18 and 35 years old who had recovered from COVID-19.

The chain recombines TRBV28 with TRBJ1-2; 9 bases are shared with TRBD1. Per germline, CDR1 MDHEN and CDR2 SYDVKM. J was trimmed by 1 base and V by 8 bases; bases with no gene match: 5. This CDR3 has 14 residues. CDR3 protein: CASGTGGVNYGYTF. CDR3 sequence (DNA): TGTGCCAGCGGAACAGGGGGCGTTAACTATGGCTACACCTTC.

The chain has TRBV9 and TRBJ2-7; possibly TRBD1 for D (7 bases). This CDR3 is built from 15 residues. V lost 4 bases to trimming and J lost 0 bases, with 14 bases between them. The germline V gene encodes CDR1 SGDLS and CDR2 YYNGEE. The CDR3 DNA reads as TGTGCCAGCAGCTACTCGGGGGACAGCTCCTACGAGCAGTACTTC. It encodes CASSYSGDSSYEQYF.

The chain uses TRBV19 and TRBJ2-5, with 9 bases matching TRBD2. The CDR3 loop spans 15 amino acids. V trimming: 5 bases; J trimming: 1 base; junction bases outside the gene matches: 5. Germline V gene lookup returns CDR1 LNHDA and CDR2 SQIVND (reference sequence). CDR3 sequence reads: CASSRSGRSQETQYF. CDR3 DNA sequence: TGTGCCAGTAGTCGGAGCGGGAGGTCCCAAGAGACCCAGTACTTC.

The chain employs TRBV7-2 and TRBJ2-1; TRBD2 matches at 8 bases. With V trimmed by 5 bases and J by 6 bases, 9 bases remained unmatched. Germline V gene data show CDR1 as SGHTA and CDR2 as FQGNSA. CDR3 size: 15 residues. CDR3 residues: CASSPRGGVLNEQFF. CDR3 nucleotide sequence: TGTGCCAGCAGCCCCCGGGGGGGCGTGCTCAATGAGCAGTTCTTC.

V usage is TRBV9 and J usage is TRBJ2-1; D unresolved. The CDR3 has 15 amino acids. CDR1 is SGDLS and CDR2 is YYNGEE in the germline V gene. V was cut by 0 bases and J by 1 base, with 8 bases left in between. DNA of the CDR3: TGTGCCAGCAGCGTAGCGGCTAGTTCCTACAATGAGCAGTTCTTC. Translation: CASSVAASSYNEQFF.

This chain joins TRBV19 and TRBJ1-3, with D perhaps TRBD1 (6 bases). Germline V gene lookup returns CDR1 LNHDA and CDR2 SQIVND (reference sequence). The CDR3 length is 16 residues. The V and J ends lost 4 bases and 3 bases respectively, with 16 bases between them. CDR3 sequence: CASSKVVRTDGNTIYF. The CDR3 DNA follows: TGTGCCAGTAGTAAGGTGGTGCGGACAGATGGAAACACCATATATTTT.

This chain connects TRBV9 to TRBJ1-1; no clear D gene. The CDR3 spans 13 residues. Germline V lookup: CDR1 SGDLS, CDR2 YYNGEE. V lost 0 bases and J 0 bases, leaving 3 bases between the germline ends. In DNA form, the CDR3 reads TGTGCCAGCAGCGTAGCAGTGAACACTGAAGCTTTCTTT. Translation gives CASSVAVNTEAFF.

The rearrangement joins TRBV6-5 to TRBJ1-2; weak D call: TRBD1 (5 bases). This CDR3 has 13 amino acids. Trimming left V 6 bases short and J 13 bases short, with 21 bases between. Germline lookup yields CDR1 MNHEY and CDR2 SVGAGI. The DNA for the CDR3 is TGTGCCAGCAGCCTGGGACTTACCGGATTATCCACCTTC. This translates into CASSLGLTGLSTF.

This chain joins TRBV27 and TRBJ2-1; the match to TRBD1 covers 8 bases. CDR1 is MNHEY, CDR2 SMNVEV, per germline (reference sequence). The CDR3 spans 14 residues. The junction had 2 bases not matched to a gene; V was cut back by 3 bases and J by 4 bases. CDR3 in amino acids: CASSFGQGYNEQFF. In nucleotides, the CDR3 is TGTGCCAGCAGTTTCGGACAGGGTTACAATGAGCAGTTCTTC.

The CDR3 loop reads CASSGLVGYNEQFF. The CDR3 DNA reads as TGCGCCAGCAGTGGTCTAGTAGGCTACAATGAGCAGTTCTTC. The rearrangement uses TRBV5-1 and TRBJ2-1; no reliable D call. The germline CDR1 and CDR2 sequences are SGHRS and YFSETQ. Trimming removed 5 bases from V and 3 bases from J, with 12 bases in between. The length of the CDR3 is 14 residues.

V usage is TRBV28 and J usage is TRBJ1-5; 8 positions agree with TRBD1. V trimming: 5 bases; J trimming: 2 bases; junction bases outside the gene matches: 14. This CDR3 contains 18 residues. Germline CDR1 is MDHEN and CDR2 is SYDVKM. CDR3 loop: CASSRSTGGARGNQPQHF. DNA for the CDR3: TGTGCCAGCAGTCGTTCCACAGGGGGGGCGCGTGGCAATCAGCCCCAGCATTTT.

The V and J genes are TRBV29-1 and TRBJ1-1; the D is unclear. The CDR3 is made up of 12 amino acids. The germline V and J ends were trimmed by 4 bases and 1 base, with 7 bases remaining between them. CDR1 is SQVTM and CDR2 is ANQGSEA in the germline V gene. DNA for the CDR3: TGCAGCGTTGTCCGGGAGAACACTGAAGCTTTCTTT. Encoded protein: CSVVRENTEAFF.

The chain employs TRBV24-1 and TRBJ2-1, with 11 bases matching TRBD2. The V gene's germline CDR1 is KGHDR and CDR2 SFDVKD. The CDR3 extends over 15 amino acids. The J segment lost 4 bases and the V segment lost 7 bases, leaving 5 bases of the junction unmatched. In DNA form, the CDR3 reads TGTGCCACCAGCCGTAGCGGGAGGGAGTACAATGAGCAGTTCTTC. Its translation: CATSRSGREYNEQFF.

J is TRBJ2-1 and V is TRBV7-2, with D possibly TRBD2 on 6 matching bases. CDR1 is SGHTA, CDR2 FQGNSA, per germline. V dropped 6 bases and J dropped 4 bases, with 16 bases sitting between them. The CDR3 extends over 15 amino acids. The CDR3 protein is CASRRVGGSYNEQFF. CDR3 nucleotide sequence: TGTGCCAGCAGACGCGTCGGGGGAAGTTACAATGAGCAGTTCTTC.

The chain has TRBV4-2 and TRBJ1-1, with D perhaps TRBD1 (5 bases). Germline V CDR1 and CDR2: LGHNA, YNFKEQ. This CDR3 is built from 16 residues. The V end lost 0 bases, the J end lost 1 base, and 12 bases lay between the germline ends. The DNA of the CDR3 is TGTGCCAGCAGCCAAGACGGTGGGGCAGGGAACACTGAAGCTTTCTTT. Translation gives CASSQDGGAGNTEAFF.

The chain carries TRBV9 and TRBJ2-4, with D possibly being TRBD1 (6 bases). Germline V lookup: CDR1 SGDLS, CDR2 YYNGEE. The CDR3 runs 15 residues. V gave up 4 bases and J gave up 8 bases, with 19 bases separating them. The CDR3 DNA follows: TGTGCCAGCAGCTCCCACAGGGCTTCAGGAGACATTCAGTACTTC. It is translated as CASSSHRASGDIQYF.